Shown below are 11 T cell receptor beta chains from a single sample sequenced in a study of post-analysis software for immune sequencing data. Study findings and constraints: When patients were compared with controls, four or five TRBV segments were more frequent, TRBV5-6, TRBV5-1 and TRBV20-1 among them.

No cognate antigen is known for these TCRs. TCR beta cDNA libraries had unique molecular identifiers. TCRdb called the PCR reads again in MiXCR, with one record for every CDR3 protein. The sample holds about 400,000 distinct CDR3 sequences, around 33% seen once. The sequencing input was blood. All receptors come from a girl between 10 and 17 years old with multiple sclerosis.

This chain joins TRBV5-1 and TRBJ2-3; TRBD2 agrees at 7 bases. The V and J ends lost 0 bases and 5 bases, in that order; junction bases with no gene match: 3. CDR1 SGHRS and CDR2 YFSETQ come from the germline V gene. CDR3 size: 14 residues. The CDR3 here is CASSLARGIDTQYF. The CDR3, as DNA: TGCGCCAGCAGCTTGGCGCGGGGGATAGATACGCAGTATTTT.

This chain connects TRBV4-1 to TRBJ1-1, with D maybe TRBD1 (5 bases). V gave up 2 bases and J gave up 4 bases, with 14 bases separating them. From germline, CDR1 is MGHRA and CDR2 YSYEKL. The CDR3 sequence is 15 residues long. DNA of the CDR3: TGCGCCAGCAGCCAATCGGGCCAGGGAGTCACTGAAGCTTTCTTT. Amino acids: CASSQSGQGVTEAFF.

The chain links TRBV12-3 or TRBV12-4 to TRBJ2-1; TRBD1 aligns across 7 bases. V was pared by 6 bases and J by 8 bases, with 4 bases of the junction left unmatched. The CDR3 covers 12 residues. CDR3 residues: CASRRTGDEQFF. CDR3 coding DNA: TGTGCCAGCAGAAGAACAGGGGATGAGCAGTTCTTC.

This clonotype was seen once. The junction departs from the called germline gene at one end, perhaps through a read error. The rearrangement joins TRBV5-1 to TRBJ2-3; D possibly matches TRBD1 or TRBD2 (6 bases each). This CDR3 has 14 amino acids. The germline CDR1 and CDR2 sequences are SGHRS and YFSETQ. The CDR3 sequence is CTSRSGGGTDTQYF. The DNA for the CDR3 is TGCACCAGCAGGTCCGGGGGCGGAACAGATACGCAGTATTTT.

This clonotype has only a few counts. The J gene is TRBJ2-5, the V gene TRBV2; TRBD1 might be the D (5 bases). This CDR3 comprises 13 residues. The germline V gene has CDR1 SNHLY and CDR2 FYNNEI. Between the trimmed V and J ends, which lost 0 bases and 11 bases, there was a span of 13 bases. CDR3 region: CASSEALDSPQYF. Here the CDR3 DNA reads TGTGCCAGCAGTGAAGCGCTTGACAGCCCGCAGTACTTC. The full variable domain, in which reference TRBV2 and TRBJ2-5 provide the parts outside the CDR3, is EPEVTQTPSHQVTQMGQEVILRCVPISNHLYFYWYRQILGQKVEFLVSFYNNEISEKSEIFDDQFSVERPDGSNFTLKIRSTKLEDSAMYFCASSEALDSPQYFGPGTRLLVL.

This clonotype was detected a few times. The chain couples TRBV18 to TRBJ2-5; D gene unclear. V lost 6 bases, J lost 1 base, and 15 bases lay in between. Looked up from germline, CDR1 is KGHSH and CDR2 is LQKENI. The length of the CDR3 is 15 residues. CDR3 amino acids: CASSLLGGVQETQYF. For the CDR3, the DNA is TGTGCCAGCTCTCTCTTGGGTGGGGTCCAAGAGACCCAGTACTTC. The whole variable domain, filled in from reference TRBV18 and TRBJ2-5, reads NAGVMQNPRHLVRRRGQEARLRCSPMKGHSHVYWYRQLPEEGLKFMVYLQKENIIDESGMPKERFSAEFPKEGPSILRIQQVVRGDSAAYFCASSLLGGVQETQYFGPGTRLLVL.

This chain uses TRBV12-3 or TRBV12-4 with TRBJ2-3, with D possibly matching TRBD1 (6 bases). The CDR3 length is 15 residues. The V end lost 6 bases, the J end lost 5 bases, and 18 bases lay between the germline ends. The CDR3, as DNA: TGTGCCAGCAGCCCCGACAGGCTAGATGGAGATACGCAGTATTTT. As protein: CASSPDRLDGDTQYF.

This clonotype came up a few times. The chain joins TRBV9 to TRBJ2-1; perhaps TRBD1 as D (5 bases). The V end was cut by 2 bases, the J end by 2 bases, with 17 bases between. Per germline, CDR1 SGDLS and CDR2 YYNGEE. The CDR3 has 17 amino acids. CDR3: CASSVSIDQDTYNEQFF. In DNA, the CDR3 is TGTGCCAGCAGCGTCTCCATCGACCAGGACACCTACAATGAGCAGTTCTTC.

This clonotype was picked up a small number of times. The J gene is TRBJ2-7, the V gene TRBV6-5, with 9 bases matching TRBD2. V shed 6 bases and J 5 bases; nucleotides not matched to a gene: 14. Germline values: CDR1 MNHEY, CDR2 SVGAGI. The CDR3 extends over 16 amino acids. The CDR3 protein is CASSFGAGPSGDEQYF. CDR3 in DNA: TGTGCCAGCAGCTTCGGGGCGGGTCCTAGCGGGGACGAGCAGTACTTC.

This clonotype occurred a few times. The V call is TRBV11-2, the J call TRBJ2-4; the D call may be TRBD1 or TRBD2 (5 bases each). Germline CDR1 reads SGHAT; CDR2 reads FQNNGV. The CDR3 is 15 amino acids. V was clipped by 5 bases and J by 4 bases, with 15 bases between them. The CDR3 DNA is TGTGCCAGCAGCCCAACCGGGGCGCGGAAAAACATTCAGTACTTC. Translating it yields CASSPTGARKNIQYF.

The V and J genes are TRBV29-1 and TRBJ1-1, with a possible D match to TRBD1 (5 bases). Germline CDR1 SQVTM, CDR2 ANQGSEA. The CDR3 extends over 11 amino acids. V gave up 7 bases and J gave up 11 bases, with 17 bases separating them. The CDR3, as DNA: TGCAGCGCCTCTACCGGGACGACTGCTTTCTTT. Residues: CSASTGTTAFF. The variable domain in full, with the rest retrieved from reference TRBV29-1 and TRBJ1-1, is SAVISQKPSRDICQRGTSLTIQCQVDSQVTMMFWYRQQPGQSLTLIATANQGSEATYESGFVIDKFPISRPNLTFSTLTVSNMSPEDSSIYLCSASTGTTAFFGQGTRLTVV.